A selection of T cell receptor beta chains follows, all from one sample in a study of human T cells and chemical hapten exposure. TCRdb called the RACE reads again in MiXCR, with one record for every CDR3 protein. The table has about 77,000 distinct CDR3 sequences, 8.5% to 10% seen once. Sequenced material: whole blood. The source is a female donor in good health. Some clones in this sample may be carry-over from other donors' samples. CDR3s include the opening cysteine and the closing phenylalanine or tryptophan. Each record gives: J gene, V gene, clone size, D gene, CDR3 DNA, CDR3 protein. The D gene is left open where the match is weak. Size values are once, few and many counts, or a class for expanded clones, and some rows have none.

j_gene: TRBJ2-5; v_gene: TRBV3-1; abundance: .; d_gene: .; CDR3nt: TGTGCCAGCAGCCACCGGGGCAGGGAGACCCAGTACTTC; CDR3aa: CASSHRGRETQYF
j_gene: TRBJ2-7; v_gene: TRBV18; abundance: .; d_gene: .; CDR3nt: TGTGCCAGCTCACCTTCGCAGGGTGAAGACGAGCAGTACTTC; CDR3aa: CASSPSQGEDEQYF
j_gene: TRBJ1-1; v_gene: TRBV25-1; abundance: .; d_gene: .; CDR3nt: TGTGCCAGCAGTGAGGTTGGACAGCGGTACACTGAAGCTTTCTTT; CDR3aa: CASSEVGQRYTEAFF
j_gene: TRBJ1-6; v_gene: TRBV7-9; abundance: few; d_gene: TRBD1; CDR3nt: TGTGCCAGCAGCGAAGATATGGGGACAGGCTCACCCCTCCACTTT; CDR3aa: CASSEDMGTGSPLHF
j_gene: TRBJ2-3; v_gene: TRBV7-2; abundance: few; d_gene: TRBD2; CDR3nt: TGTGCCAGCAGCTTAGTAAGGAGCGGGGGGGCCCCAGATACGCAGTATTTT; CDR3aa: CASSLVRSGGAPDTQYF
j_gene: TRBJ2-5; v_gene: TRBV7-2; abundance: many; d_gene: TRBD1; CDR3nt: TGTGCCAGCAGCTTAGAGGCAGGGGGCGTTAAGACCCAGTACTTC; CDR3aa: CASSLEAGGVKTQYF
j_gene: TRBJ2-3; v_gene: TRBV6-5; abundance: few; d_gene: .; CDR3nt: TGTGCCAGCAGTTACTCAGGAGGCCAGAACACAGATACGCAGTATTTT; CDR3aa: CASSYSGGQNTDTQYF
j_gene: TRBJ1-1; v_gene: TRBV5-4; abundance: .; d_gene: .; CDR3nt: TGTGCCAGCACCAGGCCTGGCACTGAAGCTTTCTTT; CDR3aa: CASTRPGTEAFF
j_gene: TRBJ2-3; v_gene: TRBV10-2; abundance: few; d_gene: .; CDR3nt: TGCGCCAGCAGTGGATCGATAGATACGCAGTATTTT; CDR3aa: CASSGSIDTQYF
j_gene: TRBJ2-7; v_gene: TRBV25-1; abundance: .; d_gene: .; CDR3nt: TGTGCCAGCAATCATGGAGGGTCTGGAAACGAGCAGTACTTC; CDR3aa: CASNHGGSGNEQYF
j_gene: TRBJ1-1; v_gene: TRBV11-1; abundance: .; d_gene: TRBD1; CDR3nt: TGTGCCAGCAGCTTAAGGGGGCCTGGCACTGAAGCTTTCTTT; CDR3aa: CASSLRGPGTEAFF
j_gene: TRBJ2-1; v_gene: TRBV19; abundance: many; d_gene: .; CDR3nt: TGTGCCAGTACCCAAAGAAGCGCCCGCTCCTACAATGAGCAGTTCTTC; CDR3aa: CASTQRSARSYNEQFF
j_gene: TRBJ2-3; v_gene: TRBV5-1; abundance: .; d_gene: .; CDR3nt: TGCGCCAGCAGCTTGGTGCAGACAGCTAGCACAGATACGCAGTATTTT; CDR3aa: CASSLVQTASTDTQYF
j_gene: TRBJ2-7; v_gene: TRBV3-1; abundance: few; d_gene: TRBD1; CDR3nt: TGTGCCAGCAGCCGGACAGGTGAGCAGTACTTC; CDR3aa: CASSRTGEQYF
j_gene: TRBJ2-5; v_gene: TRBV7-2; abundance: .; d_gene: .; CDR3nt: TGTGCCAGCAGCTTAAGGCTGGCAGGCACGGAGACCCAGTACTTC; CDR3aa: CASSLRLAGTETQYF
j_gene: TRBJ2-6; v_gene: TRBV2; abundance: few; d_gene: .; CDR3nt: TGTGCCAGCACTGGGGGCTCTGGGGCCAACGTCCTGACTTTC; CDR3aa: CASTGGSGANVLTF
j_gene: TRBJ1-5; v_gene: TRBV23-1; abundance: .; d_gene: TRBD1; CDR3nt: TGCGCCAGCAGTCAACCCCGCCACCCGGGACAGCGGGCCCGGGGGCCCCAGCATTTT; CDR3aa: CASSQPRHPGQRARGPQHF
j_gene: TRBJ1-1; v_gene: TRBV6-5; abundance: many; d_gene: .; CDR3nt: TGTGCCAGCAGTTACTCGTACGGAACTGAAGCTTTCTTT; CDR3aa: CASSYSYGTEAFF
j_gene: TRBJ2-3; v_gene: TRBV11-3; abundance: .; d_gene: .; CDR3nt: TGTGCCAGCAGCGATACCGCTAGGAGTACGCAGTATTTT; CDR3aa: CASSDTARSTQYF
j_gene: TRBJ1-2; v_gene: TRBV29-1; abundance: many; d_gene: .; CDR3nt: TGCAGCGTGAGACTTGGGTGGAATGGCTACACCTTC; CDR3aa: CSVRLGWNGYTF
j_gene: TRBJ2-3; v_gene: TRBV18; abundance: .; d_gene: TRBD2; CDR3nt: TGTGCCAGCTCACCGGCGCCTAGCGGCGTCACAGATACGCAGTATTTT; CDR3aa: CASSPAPSGVTDTQYF
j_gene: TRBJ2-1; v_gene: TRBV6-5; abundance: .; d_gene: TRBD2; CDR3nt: TGTGCCAGCAGTTACGGGAGCGGGGGTTCCTACAATGAGCAGTTCTTC; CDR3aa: CASSYGSGGSYNEQFF
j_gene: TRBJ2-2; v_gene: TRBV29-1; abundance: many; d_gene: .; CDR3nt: TGCAGCGCCCCGGTACAGTACACCGGGGAGCTGTTTTTT; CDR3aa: CSAPVQYTGELFF
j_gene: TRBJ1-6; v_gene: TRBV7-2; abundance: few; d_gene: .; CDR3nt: TGTGCCAGCAGCATCAATTCACCCCTCCACTTT; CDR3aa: CASSINSPLHF
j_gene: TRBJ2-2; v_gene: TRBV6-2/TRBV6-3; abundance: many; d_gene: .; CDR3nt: TGTGCCAGCAGTTATGTAGTCGCGAACACCGGGGAGCTGTTTTTT; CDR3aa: CASSYVVANTGELFF
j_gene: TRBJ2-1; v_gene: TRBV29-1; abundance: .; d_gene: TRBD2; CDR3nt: TGCAGCGTTGATCGGGGGGATGAGCAGTTCTTC; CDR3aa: CSVDRGDEQFF
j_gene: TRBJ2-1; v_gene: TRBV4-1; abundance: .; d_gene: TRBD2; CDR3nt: TGCGCCAGCAGCCAAGAACTCGGACTAGCACCCTACAATGAGCAGTTCTTC; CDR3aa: CASSQELGLAPYNEQFF
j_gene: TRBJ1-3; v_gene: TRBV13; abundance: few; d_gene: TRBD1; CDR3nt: TGTGCCAGCAGCTTCCGCCGGGACAGCGGAAACACCATATATTTT; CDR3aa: CASSFRRDSGNTIYF
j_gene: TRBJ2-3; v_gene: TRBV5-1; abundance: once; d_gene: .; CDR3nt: TGCGCCAGCAGCTCTCAGGGGACTAGCACAGATACGCAGTATTTT; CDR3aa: CASSSQGTSTDTQYF
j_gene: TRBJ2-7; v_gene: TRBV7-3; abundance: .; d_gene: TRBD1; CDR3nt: TGTGTCAGCAGCTTAGGTACAGGGGGCGCCAGGCAGTACTTC; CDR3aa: CVSSLGTGGARQYF
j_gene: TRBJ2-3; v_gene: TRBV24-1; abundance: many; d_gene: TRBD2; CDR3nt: TGTGCCACCAGTATGAAGCGGGGGAGCACAGATACGCAGTATTTT; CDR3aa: CATSMKRGSTDTQYF
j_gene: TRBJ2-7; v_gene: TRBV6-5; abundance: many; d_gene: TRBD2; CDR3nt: TGTGCCAGCGGACGGGGGGGTTCCTACGAGCAGTACTTC; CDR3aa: CASGRGGSYEQYF
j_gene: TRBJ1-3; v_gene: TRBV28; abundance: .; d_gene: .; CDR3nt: TGTGCCAGCAGTTTAACGTGGTTCGACGCTGGAAACACCATATATTTT; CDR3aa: CASSLTWFDAGNTIYF
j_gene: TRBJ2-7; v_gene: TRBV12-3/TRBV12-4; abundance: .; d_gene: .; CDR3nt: TGTGCCAGCAGCTACCAGGCTTCCTACGAGCAGTACTTC; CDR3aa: CASSYQASYEQYF
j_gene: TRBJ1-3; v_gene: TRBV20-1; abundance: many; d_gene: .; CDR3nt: TGCAGTGCTCACCCTATCACTGGAAACACCATATATTTT; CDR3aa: CSAHPITGNTIYF
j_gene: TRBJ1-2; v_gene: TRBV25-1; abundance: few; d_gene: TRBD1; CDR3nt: TGTGCCAGCAACTCGGAGACCTCAGGGGGCGGGTATGGCTACACCTTC; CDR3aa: CASNSETSGGGYGYTF
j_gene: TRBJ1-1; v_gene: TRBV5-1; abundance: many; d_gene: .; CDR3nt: TGCGCCAGCGCCGATTCCGTGGGGGGCACTGAAGCTTTCTTT; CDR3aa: CASADSVGGTEAFF
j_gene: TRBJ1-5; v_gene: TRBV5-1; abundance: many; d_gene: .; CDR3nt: TGCGCCAGCAGCCTAGGTGGGTGGAGCAATCAGCCCCAGCATTTT; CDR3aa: CASSLGGWSNQPQHF
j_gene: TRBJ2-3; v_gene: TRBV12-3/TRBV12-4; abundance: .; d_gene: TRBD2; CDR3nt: TGTGCCAGCAGTTTACAGGGTAGCGGGGGAGCTTTAGATACGCAGTATTTT; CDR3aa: CASSLQGSGGALDTQYF
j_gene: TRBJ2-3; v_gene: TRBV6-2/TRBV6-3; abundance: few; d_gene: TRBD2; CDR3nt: TGTGCCAGCAGACCCTTGTCGGGGGGGAGCCGAAGGGATACGCAGTATTTT; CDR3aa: CASRPLSGGSRRDTQYF
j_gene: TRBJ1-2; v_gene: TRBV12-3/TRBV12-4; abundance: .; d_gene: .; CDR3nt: TGTGCCAGCCGTCCCCCGTCCGCTCGTGGCTACACCTTC; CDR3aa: CASRPPSARGYTF
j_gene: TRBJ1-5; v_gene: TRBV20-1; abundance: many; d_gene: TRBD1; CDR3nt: TGCAGTGCTACACGGACAGGGCGTGGCAATCAGCCCCAGCATTTT; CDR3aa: CSATRTGRGNQPQHF
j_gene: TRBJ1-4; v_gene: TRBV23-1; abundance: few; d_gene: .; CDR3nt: TGCGCCAGCAGACCTCCAGACAGGCCCTGTAATGAAAAACTGTTTTTT; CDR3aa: CASRPPDRPCNEKLFF
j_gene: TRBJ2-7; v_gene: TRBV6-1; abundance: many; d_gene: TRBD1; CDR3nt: TGTGCCAGCAGTGAGTTACCGGGACAGGGGATGTACGAGCAGTACTTC; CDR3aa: CASSELPGQGMYEQYF
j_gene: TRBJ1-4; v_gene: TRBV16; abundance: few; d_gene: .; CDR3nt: TGTGCCAGCAGCCAATTCGAGGAAGAAAAACTGTTTTTT; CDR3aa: CASSQFEEEKLFF
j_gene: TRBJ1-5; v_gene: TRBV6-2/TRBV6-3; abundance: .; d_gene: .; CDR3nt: TGTGCCAGCAGTTACTACAGGGCTTGGGATCAGCCCCAGCATTTT; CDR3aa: CASSYYRAWDQPQHF
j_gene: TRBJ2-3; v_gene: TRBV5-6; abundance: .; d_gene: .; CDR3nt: TGTGCCAGCAGTTCCGCCACTCAGGGGGGGGTGACAGATACGCAGTATTTT; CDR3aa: CASSSATQGGVTDTQYF
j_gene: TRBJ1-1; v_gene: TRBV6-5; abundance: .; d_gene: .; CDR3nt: TGTGCCAGCAGTTTGTACGGCACGAACACTGAAGCTTTCTTT; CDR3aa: CASSLYGTNTEAFF
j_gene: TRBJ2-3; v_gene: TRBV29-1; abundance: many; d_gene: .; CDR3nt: TGCAGCGTTGACCCTAATGCAGATACGCAGTATTTT; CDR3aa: CSVDPNADTQYF
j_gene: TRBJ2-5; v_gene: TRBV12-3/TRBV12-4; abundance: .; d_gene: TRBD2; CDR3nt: TGTGACAGCACCCTGGATAGCGGGGAAGGAGAGACCCAGTACTTC; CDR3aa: CDSTLDSGEGETQYF
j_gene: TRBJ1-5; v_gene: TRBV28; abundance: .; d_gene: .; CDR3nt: TGTGCCAGCAGTTTATTGAACCTTCGACAGATGAGGAATCAGCCCCAGCATTTT; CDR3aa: CASSLLNLRQMRNQPQHF
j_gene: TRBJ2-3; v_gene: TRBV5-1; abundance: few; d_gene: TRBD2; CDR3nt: TGCGCCAGCAGCTCTGAGCGGGGGAGAAGCACAGATACGCAGTATTTT; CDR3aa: CASSSERGRSTDTQYF
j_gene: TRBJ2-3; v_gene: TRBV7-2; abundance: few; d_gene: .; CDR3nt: TGTGCCAGCAGCTTACGGAGCCAACGGGATACGCAGTATTTT; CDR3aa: CASSLRSQRDTQYF
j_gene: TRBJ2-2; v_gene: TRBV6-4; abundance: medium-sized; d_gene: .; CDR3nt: TGTGCCAGCAGTGACGGGGAGACCGGGGAGCTGTTTTTT; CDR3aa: CASSDGETGELFF
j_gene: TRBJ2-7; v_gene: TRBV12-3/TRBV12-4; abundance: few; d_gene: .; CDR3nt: TGTGCCAGCAGTCATTCCTACGAGCAGTACTTC; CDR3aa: CASSHSYEQYF
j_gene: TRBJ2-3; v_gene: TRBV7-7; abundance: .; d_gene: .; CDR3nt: TGTGCTAGCAGCTTGACCGTAGGAGCAGATACGCAGTATTTT; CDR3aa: CASSLTVGADTQYF
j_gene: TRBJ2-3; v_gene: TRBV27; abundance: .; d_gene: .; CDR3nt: TGTGCCAGCAGGACGACCCCGTATAGCACAGATACGCAGTATTTT; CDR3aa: CASRTTPYSTDTQYF
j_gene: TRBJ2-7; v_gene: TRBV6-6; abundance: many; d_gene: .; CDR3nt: TGTGCCAGCACCACGGTCGATAGCTCCTACGAGCAGTACTTC; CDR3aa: CASTTVDSSYEQYF